This T cell receptor beta chain was captured in a study of identical twins. MiXCR was run by TCRdb on the 5' RACE reads, yielding one entry per CDR3 protein. The sample shows 600,000 to 700,000 distinct CDR3 sequences, 21% of them seen only once. CDR3 length: 14 residues. The germline CDR1 and CDR2 sequences are SGHRS and YFSETQ. The germline V and J ends were trimmed by 4 bases and 2 bases, with 11 bases remaining between them. This clonotype was seen repeatedly, ten times or more. Separately, the same data were catalogued under a study of T cells expressing NK-cell markers. From that report: All TCR beta repertoires analysed originated from sorted CD3+CD56+NKG2C+, CD3+CD56+NKG2C- and CD3+CD56-NKG2C+ T cells. Alpha-beta TCR T cells were the sole sorting target in several experiments, owing to an anti-gamma-delta TCR antibody.

The specimen was PBMCs. This clonotype was sampled from a woman aged 18-29 years in good health. The J gene is TRBJ2-3, the V gene TRBV5-1; perhaps TRBD2 as D (6 bases). CDR3 DNA: TGCGCCAGCAGCCTTGCGGGGATCACAGATACGCAGTATTTT. The encoded protein is CASSLAGITDTQYF. Drawing the rest from reference TRBV5-1 and TRBJ2-3, the complete variable domain is KAGVTQTPRYLIKTRGQQVTLSCSPISGHRSVSWYQQTPGQGLQFLFEYFSETQRNKGNFPGRFSGRQFSNSRSEMNVSTLELGDSALYLCASSLAGITDTQYFGPGTRLTVL.